These 26 T cell receptor beta chains originate from one sample sequenced in a study of technical replicates of blood from several donors (dated by TCRdb to the late 2010s). Receptor amplification or capture employed the immunoSEQ multiplex PCR assay. The table was pulled from immuneACCESS by TCRdb, which kept in-frame rearrangements only. Such tables lose some clones; where checked, under half of the loss comes from unresolved V genes, and the rest has no known cause. The sample table records about 74,000 clones; approximately 96% of these occur just once. Around 0.39% of the sample belongs to the ten largest clones. What was sequenced was T cells isolated from PBMCs. The receptors originated from a human donor in good health.

This clone showed up just once. J is TRBJ2-2 and V is TRBV15; 8 nucleotides match TRBD1. This CDR3 has 17 amino acids. Trimming at V came to 1 base and at J to 3 bases, leaving 7 bases not matched to a gene. Germline CDR1 and CDR2: LNHNV and YYDKDF (reference sequence). DNA for the CDR3: TGTGCCACCAGCAGAGGGGTCGGGACAGGTGACACCGGGGAGCTGTTTTTT. Its protein is CATSRGVGTGDTGELFF.

The chain uses TRBV10-3 and TRBJ1-2; D ambiguous. This CDR3 has 13 residues. Per the germline V gene, CDR1 is ENHRY and CDR2 is SYGVKD. V was pared by 0 bases and J by 5 bases, with 7 bases between. The CDR3 reads CAISESAEYGYTF. DNA of the CDR3: TGTGCCATCAGTGAGTCGGCGGAGTATGGCTACACCTTC.

The gene calls are TRBV7-6 and TRBJ2-7; perhaps TRBD2 as D (6 bases). V was pared by 3 bases and J by 2 bases, with 11 bases between. CDR1 and CDR2 (germline): SGHVS, FNYEAQ. This CDR3 is built from 14 residues. CDR3 loop: CASSLISGTYEQYF. In DNA form, the CDR3 reads TGTGCCAGCAGCTTGATTAGCGGTACCTACGAGCAGTACTTC. The complete variable domain, with remaining parts taken from reference TRBV7-6 and TRBJ2-7, reads GAGVSQSPRYKVTKRGQDVALRCDPISGHVSLYWYRQALGQGPEFLTYFNYEAQQDKSGLPNDRFSAERPEGSISTLTIQRTEQRDSAMYRCASSLISGTYEQYFGPGTRLTVT.

The chain couples TRBV6-6 to TRBJ2-1; 9 nucleotides align to TRBD2. Germline V gene data show CDR1 as MNHNY and CDR2 as SVGAGI (reference sequence). With V trimmed by 10 bases and J by 2 bases, 6 bases remained unmatched. This CDR3 is built from 14 residues. CDR3 loop: CAILLAGPYNEQFF. CDR3 coding DNA: TGTGCCATCTTACTAGCGGGTCCCTACAATGAGCAGTTCTTC.

The V and J genes are TRBV6-5 and TRBJ2-2, with 7 bases lining up with TRBD2. The V segment lost 8 bases and the J segment 4 bases; nucleotides outside the gene matches: 10. In germline, CDR1 is MNHEY, CDR2 SVGAGI. This CDR3 spans 15 amino acids. The CDR3 loop is CASLPGLAATGELFF. DNA for the CDR3: TGTGCCAGCCTACCCGGTCTAGCGGCCACCGGGGAGCTGTTTTTT.

The DNA of the CDR3 is TGCGCCAGCAGCCAAGAACGACTAGCGGGAGATAATGAGCAGTTCTTC. Protein: CASSQERLAGDNEQFF. The J gene is TRBJ2-1, the V gene TRBV4-1; TRBD2 matches 12 bases. The CDR3 length is 16 residues. With 0 bases clipped from V and 7 bases from J, the junction kept 4 bases outside the gene matches. The germline gives CDR1 MGHRA, CDR2 YSYEKL.

V gene TRBV5-6 combines with J gene TRBJ2-3; 12 bases line up with TRBD2. V dropped 0 bases and J dropped 4; count of bases not matched to a gene: 3. Looked up from germline, CDR1 is SGHDT and CDR2 is YYEEEE. This CDR3 is 16 amino acids long. Here the CDR3 reads CASSLGLAGDADTQYF. DNA for the CDR3: TGTGCCAGCAGCTTGGGACTAGCGGGAGATGCAGATACGCAGTATTTT. Variable domain in full (rest from reference TRBV5-6 and TRBJ2-3): DAGVTQSPTHLIKTRGQQVTLRCSPKSGHDTVSWYQQALGQGPQFIFQYYEEEERQRGNFPDRFSGHQFPNYSSELNVNALLLGDSALYLCASSLGLAGDADTQYFGPGTRLTVL.

The chain employs TRBV9 and TRBJ2-7; maybe TRBD1 (6 bases). Trimming removed 5 bases from V and 0 bases from J, with 12 bases in between. The CDR3 runs 14 residues. CDR1 SGDLS and CDR2 YYNGEE come from the germline V gene. In DNA, the CDR3 is TGTGCCAGCAGTCAAGGGGGAGCCTCCTACGAGCAGTACTTC. It is translated as CASSQGGASYEQYF.

The J gene is TRBJ2-1, the V gene TRBV2; TRBD2 matches 7 bases. The CDR3 length is 15 residues. Germline V gene data show CDR1 as SNHLY and CDR2 as FYNNEI. Trimming cost V 6 bases and J 6 bases; bases outside gene matches: 11. DNA of the CDR3: TGTGCCAGCAGCCCCCGGGACTACCCGAGCAATGAGCAGTTCTTC. Encoded protein: CASSPRDYPSNEQFF.

The chain couples TRBV4-3 to TRBJ2-1, with 12 positions matching TRBD2. Looked up from germline, CDR1 is LGHNA and CDR2 is YSLEER. This CDR3 spans 20 amino acids. V shed 1 base and J 1 base; nucleotides not matched to a gene: 11. CDR3 sequence (DNA): TGCGCCAGCAGCCAAGGCCTAGCGGGAGGGCCCGGCGTATCCTACAATGAGCAGTTCTTC. As protein: CASSQGLAGGPGVSYNEQFF.

The chain uses TRBV29-1 and TRBJ2-1; D might be TRBD2 (7 bases). The CDR3 has 12 amino acids. Trimming took off 7 bases at V and 6 bases at J, with 13 bases between the two ends. Germline CDR1 and CDR2: SQVTM and ANQGSEA. The CDR3 is CSGEGEGNEQFF. The CDR3 DNA is TGCAGCGGAGAGGGGGAGGGCAATGAGCAGTTCTTC.

This sequence joins TRBV9 and TRBJ2-3; 7 positions match TRBD2. With V trimmed by 4 bases and J by 0 bases, 8 bases remained unmatched. The CDR3 extends over 16 amino acids. The germline gives CDR1 SGDLS, CDR2 YYNGEE. CDR3 protein: CASSLGAGASTDTQYF. DNA of the CDR3: TGTGCCAGCAGCCTTGGGGCGGGAGCTAGCACAGATACGCAGTATTTT.

V gene TRBV7-2 combines with J gene TRBJ2-3; 9 bases match TRBD2. The CDR3 covers 17 residues. The V gene end was trimmed by 1 base and the J gene end by 3 bases; junction bases not matched to a gene: 8. Germline V gives CDR1 SGHTA, CDR2 FQGNSA. CDR3 in amino acids: CASSLGLSSGVTDTQYF. In DNA form, the CDR3 reads TGTGCCAGCAGCTTAGGTTTGTCTAGCGGGGTGACAGATACGCAGTATTTT. The whole variable domain, remainder taken from reference TRBV7-2 and TRBJ2-3, is GAGVSQSPSNKVTEKGKDVELRCDPISGHTALYWYRQSLGQGLEFLIYFQGNSAPDKSGLPSDRFSAERTGGSVSTLTIQRTQQEDSAVYLCASSLGLSSGVTDTQYFGPGTRLTVL.

This chain links TRBV11-3 with TRBJ2-1, with no clear D. There are 11 residues in the CDR3. Trimming shortened V by 3 bases and J by 8 bases, and 5 bases separated the two germline ends. Germline V gene lookup returns CDR1 SGHNT and CDR2 YENEEA. The CDR3 nucleotides read TGTGCCAGCAGCTTCCCAGATGAGCAGTTCTTC. It codes for CASSFPDEQFF. Full variable domain (rest looked up from reference TRBV11-3 and TRBJ2-1): EAGVVQSPRYKIIEKKQPVAFWCNPISGHNTLYWYLQNLGQGPELLIRYENEEAVDDSQLPKDRFSAERLKGVDSTLKIQPAELGDSAVYLCASSFPDEQFFGPGTRLTVL.

V gene TRBV15 combines with J gene TRBJ2-1; D is unclear. Germline V gene lookup returns CDR1 LNHNV and CDR2 YYDKDF (reference sequence). Trimming cost V 0 bases and J 0 bases, with 6 bases left between them. The CDR3 runs 15 residues. CDR3 sequence: CATSRDLSSYNEQFF. In DNA form, the CDR3 reads TGTGCCACCAGCAGAGATCTGAGCTCCTACAATGAGCAGTTCTTC.

The CDR3 region is CASSLQGLETGELFF. The DNA for the CDR3 is TGTGCCAGCAGCTTACAGGGACTCGAAACCGGGGAGCTGTTTTTT. This chain connects TRBV11-1 to TRBJ2-2, with TRBD2 as a possible D gene (6 bases). The CDR3 covers 15 residues. Trimming took off 2 bases at V and 5 bases at J, with 12 bases between the two ends. The germline V gene has CDR1 SGHAT and CDR2 FQDESV (reference sequence).

This chain uses TRBV7-2 with TRBJ2-4, with D perhaps matching TRBD1 (5 bases). Germline CDR1 reads SGHTA; CDR2 reads FQGNSA. The CDR3 contains 15 residues. V lost 3 bases and J lost 9, with 18 bases in between. CDR3 in DNA: TGTGCCAGCAGCTTGAATTCTCGAGACAGAAGCATTCAGTACTTC. It is translated as CASSLNSRDRSIQYF.

This clone has only a few counts. The CDR3 bases are TGTGCCAGCAGCCCAAGGACTGTTAACACTGAAGCTTTCTTT. Its protein product is CASSPRTVNTEAFF. This chain uses TRBV11-1 with TRBJ1-1, with D unclear. V lost 5 bases and J 2 bases, leaving 12 bases between the germline ends. Per the germline V gene, CDR1 is SGHAT and CDR2 is FQDESV (reference sequence). The CDR3 contains 14 residues.

The chain has TRBV5-4 and TRBJ1-1; D gene uncertain. Per the germline V gene, CDR1 is SGHNT and CDR2 is YYREEE (reference sequence). CDR3 length: 17 amino acids. V shed 0 bases and J shed 3 bases, with 18 bases lying between them. The CDR3 coding sequence is TGTGCCAGCAGCTTGGCTTTAAAGTCGGAAGCGGACACTGAAGCTTTCTTT. It translates to CASSLALKSEADTEAFF. Full variable domain (remainder filled in from reference TRBV5-4 and TRBJ1-1): ETGVTQSPTHLIKTRGQQVTLRCSSQSGHNTVSWYQQALGQGPQFIFQYYREEENGRGNFPPRFSGLQFPNYSSELNVNALELDDSALYLCASSLALKSEADTEAFFGQGTRLTVV.

J is TRBJ1-2 and V is TRBV6-5; D might be TRBD1 (5 bases). Trimming removed 2 bases from V and 4 bases from J, with 11 bases in between. Per the germline V gene, CDR1 is MNHEY and CDR2 is SVGAGI. CDR3 size: 14 residues. CDR3 loop: CASSYGEGPYGYTF. Written as DNA, the CDR3 is TGTGCCAGCAGTTACGGGGAGGGGCCCTATGGCTACACCTTC.

J is TRBJ2-5 and V is TRBV11-3; D not resolved. The CDR3 covers 15 residues. Trimming took 2 bases from V and 0 from J, leaving 10 bases between them. The V gene's germline CDR1 is SGHNT and CDR2 YENEEA. The CDR3 spells CASSLIPTNQETQYF. The CDR3 bases are TGTGCCAGCAGCTTAATTCCGACAAACCAAGAGACCCAGTACTTC.

V and J are TRBV29-1 and TRBJ2-7, with a weak D call TRBD1 (6 bases). The V end was cut by 7 bases, the J end by 3 bases, with 16 bases between. This CDR3 contains 13 residues. Per germline, CDR1 SQVTM and CDR2 ANQGSEA. The CDR3 sequence is CSGLSGVGYEQYF. The DNA for the CDR3 is TGCAGCGGCCTTTCAGGGGTGGGCTACGAGCAGTACTTC.

CDR3 nucleotides: TGTGCCAGCAGCCCCCCTCGGACATTTGAAGCTTTCTTT. Its protein product is CASSPPRTFEAFF. The rearrangement joins TRBV9 to TRBJ1-1; tentatively, D is TRBD1 (5 bases). The CDR3 runs 13 residues. CDR1 is SGDLS and CDR2 is YYNGEE in the germline V gene. Trimming removed 4 bases from V and 7 bases from J, with 14 bases in between.

The genes are TRBV28 and TRBJ1-5, with 7 bases aligning to TRBD1. The junction had 5 bases not matched to a gene; V was cut back by 7 bases and J by 5 bases. Germline CDR1 reads MDHEN; CDR2 reads SYDVKM. The CDR3 has 13 amino acids. The CDR3 DNA is TGTGCCAGCACGACAGGGACCTATCAGCCCCAGCATTTT. Translation: CASTTGTYQPQHF.

This clone was recorded only once. CDR3 loop: CASTLLTATQETQYF. In DNA form, the CDR3 reads TGTGCCAGCACCTTACTGACTGCGACGCAAGAGACCCAGTACTTC. The chain employs TRBV2 and TRBJ2-5, with D unclear. This CDR3 is built from 15 residues. Germline V gene data show CDR1 as SNHLY and CDR2 as FYNNEI. Trimming pared 7 bases from V and 2 bases from J, leaving 17 bases between.

The V gene is TRBV9, the J gene TRBJ1-4; unclear D gene. Trimming left V 0 bases short and J 5 bases short, with 11 bases between. Germline V gene data show CDR1 as SGDLS and CDR2 as YYNGEE. CDR3 length equals 15 residues. The CDR3 DNA sequence: TGTGCCAGCAGCGTAGGTCGGGGAAGAAATGAAAAACTGTTTTTT. Translating gives CASSVGRGRNEKLFF.